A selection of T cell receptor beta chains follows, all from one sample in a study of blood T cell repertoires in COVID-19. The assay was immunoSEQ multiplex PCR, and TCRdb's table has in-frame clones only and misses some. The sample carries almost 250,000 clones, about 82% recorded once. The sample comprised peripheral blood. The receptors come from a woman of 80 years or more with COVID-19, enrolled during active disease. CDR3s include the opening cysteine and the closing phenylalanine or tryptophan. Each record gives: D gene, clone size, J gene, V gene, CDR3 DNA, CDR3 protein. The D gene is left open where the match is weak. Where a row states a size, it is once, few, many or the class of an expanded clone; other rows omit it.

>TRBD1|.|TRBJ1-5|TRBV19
TGTGCCAGTAGTGACAGGGGTAGCAATCAGCCCCAGCATTTT
CASSDRGSNQPQHF
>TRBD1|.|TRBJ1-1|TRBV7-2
TGTGCCAGCAGCCAAATGACAGGGGGCTACACTGAAGCTTTCTTT
CASSQMTGGYTEAFF
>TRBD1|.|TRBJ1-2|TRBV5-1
TGCGCCAGCAGCCCAGGAGGTTCGGGACAGGGCCATGGCTACACCTTC
CASSPGGSGQGHGYTF
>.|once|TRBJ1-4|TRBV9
TGTGCCAGCAGCCCCACCCGCGCAGGGGATCCAAAAAAACTGTTTTTT
CASSPTRAGDPKKLFF
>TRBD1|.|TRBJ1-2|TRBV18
TGTGCCAGCTCACCCGGGACAGGGACCTTCTATGGCTACACCTTC
CASSPGTGTFYGYTF
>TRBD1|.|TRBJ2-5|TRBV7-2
TGTGCCAGCAGCTTAACGTCAGGACCCGGGACAGGGTACCGAGAGACCCAGTACTTC
CASSLTSGPGTGYRETQYF
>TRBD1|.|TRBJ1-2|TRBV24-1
TGTGCCACCAGTGACCCCACCCCAGGGGGCTCCTATGGCTACACCTTC
CATSDPTPGGSYGYTF
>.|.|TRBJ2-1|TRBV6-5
TGTGCCAGCAGTTACGGCGGGGGCGCAGGAAATGAGCAGTTCTTC
CASSYGGGAGNEQFF
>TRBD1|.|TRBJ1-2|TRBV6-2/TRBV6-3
TGTGCCAGCAGTTACTACCGGGACAGAAATGGCTACACCTTC
CASSYYRDRNGYTF
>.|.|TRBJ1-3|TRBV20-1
TGCAGTGCTAGTGCTGTCTCAACGGGGGGAAACACCATATATTTT
CSASAVSTGGNTIYF
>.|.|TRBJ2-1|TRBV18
TGTGCCAGCTCCGGTCAGGGCAGGCTGTACGATGAGCAGTTCTTC
CASSGQGRLYDEQFF
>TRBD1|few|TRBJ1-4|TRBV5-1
TGCGCCAGCAGCGTGGGACAGCGGGATGAAAAACTGTTTTTT
CASSVGQRDEKLFF
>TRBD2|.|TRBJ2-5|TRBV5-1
TGCGCCAGCAGCTTTACTAGCGGGGGGGCGGAGACCCAGTACTTC
CASSFTSGGAETQYF
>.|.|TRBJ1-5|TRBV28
TGTGCCAGCAGTTCCTCCCGCAATCAGCCCCAGCATTTT
CASSSSRNQPQHF
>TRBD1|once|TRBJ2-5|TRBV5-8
TGTGCCAGCAGCGTGGACAGGGGGTACCAAGAGACCCAGTACTTC
CASSVDRGYQETQYF
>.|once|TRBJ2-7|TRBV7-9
TGTGCCAGCAGGGCCGACTCCGAGGGTTACGAGCAGTACTTC
CASRADSEGYEQYF
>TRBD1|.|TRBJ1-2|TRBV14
TGTGCCAGCAGCCCAGGGGACAGGGGGCTGAACTATGGCTACACCTTC
CASSPGDRGLNYGYTF
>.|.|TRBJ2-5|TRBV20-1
TGCAGTGCTACCGTCGGGACCCAGTACTTC
CSATVGTQYF
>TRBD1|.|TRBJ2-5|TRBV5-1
TGCGCCAGCAGCTTGTCTCCGGGACAGGGTGGAGAGACCCAGTACTTC
CASSLSPGQGGETQYF
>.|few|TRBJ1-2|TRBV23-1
TGCGCCAGCCGTCGAGGGGACATCTATGGCTACACCTTC
CASRRGDIYGYTF
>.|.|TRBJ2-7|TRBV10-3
TGTGCCATCAGTGTTCAGGGCCACGAGCAGTACTTC
CAISVQGHEQYF
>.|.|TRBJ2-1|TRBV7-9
TGTGCCAGCAGCTTATCTTTAGGGGGGGCCTCCTACAATGAGCAGTTCTTC
CASSLSLGGASYNEQFF
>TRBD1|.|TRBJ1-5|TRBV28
TGTGCCAGCAGTCCCGGGGACAGGGGATACAAACAGCCCCAGCATTTT
CASSPGDRGYKQPQHF
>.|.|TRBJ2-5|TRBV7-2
TGTGCCAGCAGCGACGGGAATCGGTTGGCCCAGTACTTC
CASSDGNRLAQYF
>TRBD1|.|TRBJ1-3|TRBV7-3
TGTGCCAGCAGCCGAGACAGGGGCTTTGGAAACACCATATATTTT
CASSRDRGFGNTIYF
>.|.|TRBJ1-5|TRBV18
TGTGCCAGCTCATCAATGCAGGTGGGCAATCAGCCCCAGCATTTT
CASSSMQVGNQPQHF
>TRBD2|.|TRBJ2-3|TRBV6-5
TGTGCCAGCAGTTACTCCGGTCTTGCTAGCGGCTCAGCTGAGTATTTT
CASSYSGLASGSAEYF
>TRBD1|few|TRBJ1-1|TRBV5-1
TGCGCCAGCAGCTTGTACGGGACAGGGCTGGCTTTCTTT
CASSLYGTGLAFF